The 13 T cell receptor beta chains listed next were all sequenced from one sample in a study of control samples from healthy donors and cancer patients. Profiled with immunoSEQ multiplex PCR; TCRdb holds only in-frame clones, not every one. The sample contains roughly 88,000 clones, about nine tenths of which appear only once. Sequencing was done on a sample of blood. These TCRs come from a woman aged 25 to 39 in good health.

V gene TRBV30 combines with J gene TRBJ1-2, with 8 nucleotides matching TRBD1. This CDR3 comprises 15 residues. The V and J ends lost 4 bases and 8 bases, in that order; junction bases with no gene match: 15. Looked up from germline, CDR1 is GTSNPN and CDR2 is SVGIG (reference sequence). CDR3 loop: CAWKGSRQGAIGYTF. The CDR3 coding sequence is TGTGCCTGGAAAGGATCGCGGCAGGGGGCGATCGGCTACACCTTC.

V usage is TRBV18 and J usage is TRBJ2-1; D remains ambiguous. CDR1 and CDR2 (germline): KGHSH, LQKENI. The CDR3 loop spans 14 amino acids. With 6 bases removed from V and 6 bases from J, the gap between germline ends came to 15 bases. The CDR3 reads CASSQNDGSNEQFF. The CDR3 DNA reads as TGTGCCAGCTCCCAAAACGACGGATCCAATGAGCAGTTCTTC.

This clone was picked up one time. This chain's CDR3 is CASSARGRPRGIFGTEAFF. The CDR3 bases are TGTGCCAGTAGTGCTCGTGGCAGGCCGCGCGGTATTTTCGGGACTGAAGCTTTCTTT. The chain is built from TRBV19 and TRBJ1-1, with D hard to call. Looked up from germline, CDR1 is LNHDA and CDR2 is SQIVND (reference sequence). Trimming shortened V by 5 bases and J by 5 bases, and 30 bases separated the two germline ends. This CDR3 is 19 amino acids long. The complete variable domain, with remaining parts taken from reference TRBV19 and TRBJ1-1, reads DGGITQSPKYLFRKEGQNVTLSCEQNLNHDAMYWYRQDPGQGLRLIYYSQIVNDFQKGDIAEGYSVSREKKESFPLTVTSAQKNPTAFYLCASSARGRPRGIFGTEAFFGQGTRLTVV.

The chain links TRBV7-2 to TRBJ2-3, with unresolved D. The CDR3 runs 12 residues. In germline, CDR1 is SGHTA, CDR2 FQGNSA. V was pared by 8 bases and J by 2 bases, with 8 bases between. DNA of the CDR3: TGTGCCAGCCGCCCGCCCACAGATACGCAGTATTTT. Its protein product is CASRPPTDTQYF.

The chain uses TRBV5-1 and TRBJ1-3; TRBD1 is a possible D gene (5 bases). V was clipped by 4 bases and J by 9 bases, with 14 bases between them. The germline V gene has CDR1 SGHRS and CDR2 YFSETQ. The CDR3 is 13 amino acids. The CDR3 here is CASSPGTGATIYF. The CDR3 bases are TGCGCCAGCAGCCCAGGGACGGGAGCCACCATATATTTT.

V and J are TRBV2 and TRBJ2-3, with D perhaps TRBD1 (6 bases). In germline, CDR1 is SNHLY, CDR2 FYNNEI. Trimming removed 9 bases at V and 0 bases at J, with 16 bases between. The CDR3 runs 15 residues. Here the CDR3 DNA reads TGTGCCAGTATACAGGGATTTCTTAGCACAGATACGCAGTATTTT. This encodes CASIQGFLSTDTQYF.

This clone was seen only once. This chain connects TRBV6-1 to TRBJ1-2, with 7 nucleotides matching TRBD1. J gave up 8 bases and V 3 bases, and 6 bases lay outside the gene matches. Germline V gene data show CDR1 as MNHNS and CDR2 as SASEGT. This CDR3 comprises 13 residues. The CDR3 coding sequence is TGTGCCAGCAGTGAGGACAGGTCTATAGGCTACACCTTC. Its translation is CASSEDRSIGYTF.

The V and J genes are TRBV18 and TRBJ2-1; tentatively, D is TRBD2 (6 bases). CDR3 length equals 13 residues. Trimming stripped 5 bases from V and 5 bases from J, with 10 bases between. Germline-derived CDR1 and CDR2 are KGHSH and LQKENI. The CDR3, as DNA: TGTGCCAGCTCATCTAGCGCTCACAATGAGCAGTTCTTC. This codes for CASSSSAHNEQFF.

The chain uses TRBV7-2 and TRBJ2-5; D may be TRBD1 (6 bases). Trimming stripped 5 bases from V and 4 bases from J, with 14 bases between. The CDR3 length is 14 residues. Germline CDR1 is SGHTA and CDR2 is FQGNSA. The chain's CDR3 is CASSVQGSGETQYF. The DNA for the CDR3 is TGTGCCAGCAGCGTACAGGGTTCGGGAGAGACCCAGTACTTC.

This clone occurred once. The chain employs TRBV14 and TRBJ2-7, with TRBD1 as a possible D gene (5 bases). V was trimmed by 4 bases and J by 8 bases, leaving 30 bases between them. Germline CDR1 SGHDN, CDR2 FVKESK. This CDR3 is 18 amino acids long. The CDR3 sequence: CASSRWVPTGPVRFKQYF. DNA of the CDR3: TGTGCCAGCAGCCGTTGGGTCCCCACAGGACCCGTACGATTCAAGCAGTACTTC.

The genes are TRBV29-1 and TRBJ1-2; 7 nucleotides line up with TRBD1. The CDR3 spans 14 residues. CDR1 is SQVTM, CDR2 ANQGSEA, per germline. The trim removed 7 bases at V and 4 bases at J, leaving 12 bases unmatched. CDR3 in DNA: TGCAGCGCAAAAAAGACAGGGAGGGCCTATGGCTACACCTTC. Its translation: CSAKKTGRAYGYTF.

The chain is built from TRBV18 and TRBJ2-3, with unresolved D. This CDR3 spans 12 amino acids. V was cut by 1 base and J by 6 bases, with 5 bases left in between. In germline, CDR1 is KGHSH, CDR2 LQKENI. CDR3 residues: CASSPQRDTQYF. As DNA, the CDR3 is TGTGCCAGCTCACCACAGCGCGATACGCAGTATTTT.

The rearrangement joins TRBV19 to TRBJ1-2, with TRBD1 matching over 8 bases. V was clipped by 4 bases and J by 8 bases; unmatched bases: 3. CDR1 is LNHDA and CDR2 is SQIVND in the germline V gene (reference sequence). The CDR3 has 12 amino acids. Written as DNA, the CDR3 is TGTGCCAGTAGTACGACAGGGGAAGGCTACACCTTC. Translated: CASSTTGEGYTF.